Listed below are T cell receptor beta chains from one sample, sequenced in a study of blood T cell repertoires in COVID-19. The data were produced by immunoSEQ multiplex PCR, yet TCRdb's version contains in-frame clones alone and is incomplete. The sample has roughly 80,000 clones, 78% seen once. The sequenced sample consisted of peripheral blood. These receptors all stem from a human donor in a cohort sampled during active COVID-19. CDR3s include the opening cysteine and the closing phenylalanine or tryptophan. D genes are given only for firm matches. Clone size is not always given. Where it is, it says once, few, many or a class for expanded clones.

J	D	size	V	CDR3	DNA
TRBJ2-7	.	.	TRBV10-3	CASLSGLYEQYF	TGTGCCAGCCTTTCAGGCTTGTACGAGCAGTACTTC
TRBJ1-2	TRBD1	once	TRBV25-1	CASSESGQAYGYTF	TGTGCCAGCAGTGAATCGGGACAGGCTTATGGCTACACCTTC
TRBJ2-2	TRBD1	few	TRBV3-1/TRBV3-2	CASHPGTGGWGELFF	TGTGCCAGCCACCCCGGGACAGGGGGCTGGGGGGAGCTGTTTTTT
TRBJ1-1	.	.	TRBV4-3	CASSQESELMNTEAFF	TGCGCCAGCAGCCAAGAGTCAGAATTGATGAACACTGAAGCTTTCTTT
TRBJ2-1	.	.	TRBV7-9	CASIPRTSSYNEQFF	TGTGCCAGCATTCCCCGAACTAGCTCCTACAATGAGCAGTTCTTC
TRBJ1-2	.	many	TRBV5-4	CASSLGAGLGYTF	TGTGCCAGCAGCTTGGGAGCGGGCCTTGGCTACACCTTC
TRBJ1-1	.	.	TRBV19	CASGRDTEAFF	TGTGCCAGTGGGAGGGACACTGAAGCTTTCTTT
TRBJ1-2	.	.	TRBV18	CASSPQGPANYGYTF	TGTGCCAGCTCACCACAGGGGCCAGCTAACTATGGCTACACCTTC
TRBJ2-2	TRBD2	medium-sized	TRBV2	CASSEAGLAAPNTGELFF	TGTGCCAGCAGTGAAGCGGGACTAGCGGCCCCGAACACCGGGGAGCTGTTTTTT
TRBJ2-1	TRBD2	.	TRBV20-1	CSASSGEGTSAYNEQFF	TGCAGTGCTAGTTCCGGGGAAGGGACTAGCGCCTACAATGAGCAGTTCTTC